This paragraph reports one T cell receptor beta chain. This record comes from a study of T cell changes during pregnancy in multiple sclerosis. V shed 4 bases and J shed 2 bases, with 9 bases lying between them. Germline values: CDR1 SNHLY, CDR2 FYNNEI. The CDR3 runs to 14 residues. Some clones are missing from TCRdb's copy, which holds only in-frame ones; the method was immunoSEQ multiplex PCR. The sample contains some 52,000 clones, approximately 92% of which appear only once. The chain combines TRBV2 with TRBJ1-3, with a possible D match to TRBD1 (6 bases). This clonotype was obtained from a female donor with multiple sclerosis, enrolled in a pregnancy study. The sample was CD4+ T cells from peripheral blood mononuclear cells, taken in the third trimester of pregnancy. The CDR3 region has the DNA TGTGCCAGCAGTGTTACAGGGACTGGAAACACCATATATTTT. Protein sequence: CASSVTGTGNTIYF.